This TCR beta chain appears in the sequencing data of a study of beta chain features in type 1 diabetes. Findings and limits, study-wide: Moderately but significantly shorter TCRB CDR3s were found in Type 1 diabetes patients in all four CD4+ subsets. Shorter templates might be favored by PCR, and equally so in patients and in controls. Naive, central memory and Treg TCRB repertoires appeared more alike in patients than in healthy donors.

This clone was seen a handful of times. Antigen unknown. CDR3 length: 13 amino acids. In germline, CDR1 is GTSNPN, CDR2 SVGIG (reference sequence). The trim removed 3 bases at V and 5 bases at J, leaving 6 bases unmatched. Expressed TCRB transcripts were sequenced because the isolated RNA had all been reverse transcribed beforehand. The data were produced by immunoSEQ multiplex PCR, yet TCRdb's version contains in-frame clones alone and is incomplete. The sample has roughly 130,000 clones, roughly 15% seen once. The V gene is TRBV30, the J gene TRBJ1-2; 7 bases align to TRBD1. The sample was central memory CD4+ T cells from blood. This sequence was found in a man aged 30 to 39 with type 1 diabetes. CDR3 sequence: CAWSRDSSYGYTF. CDR3 coding DNA: TGTGCCTGGAGCCGGGACAGTTCTTATGGCTACACCTTC.